One and the same sample provided the 14 T cell receptor beta chains below, sequenced in a study of CD8 T cells in Susac syndrome. RNA amounts of roughly 0.45 to 1 ug underwent reverse transcription with random hexamers. MiXCR was run by TCRdb on the immunoSEQ multiplex PCR reads, yielding one entry per CDR3 protein. The sample has about 200,000 distinct CDR3 sequences; 85% to 95% are singletons. Sequencing input: CD4+ T cells from PBMCs. These receptors were obtained from a human donor in good health.

The rearrangement links TRBV28 to TRBJ2-7; D might be TRBD2 (6 bases). The CDR3 spans 15 residues. Germline-derived CDR1 and CDR2 are MDHEN and SYDVKM. V lost 5 bases and J lost 4, with 18 bases in between. CDR3 nucleotide sequence: TGTGCCAGCAGTCCTTCAGGCTGGGGGACTTACGAGCAGTACGTC. As protein: CASSPSGWGTYEQYV.

The chain carries TRBV24-1 and TRBJ2-1; D gene uncertain. The V end lost 5 bases, the J end lost 4 bases, and 5 bases lay between the germline ends. The germline V gene has CDR1 KGHDR and CDR2 SFDVKD. The CDR3 has 12 residues. CDR3: CATSGSYNEQFF. Here the CDR3 DNA reads TGTGCCACCAGTGGGTCTTACAATGAGCAGTTCTTC.

This sequence joins TRBV19 and TRBJ1-5; TRBD1 aligns across 7 bases. The CDR3 sequence is 17 residues long. With V trimmed by 3 bases and J by 1 base, 9 bases remained unmatched. CDR1 and CDR2 from the germline V gene are LNHDA and SQIVND (reference sequence). The CDR3 here is CASSIVKGGRSNQPQHF. As DNA, the CDR3 is TGTGCCAGTAGTATCGTCAAAGGGGGCAGGAGCAATCAGCCCCAGCATTTT.

The CDR3 reads CASSGRSATYEQYF. CDR3 bases: TGTGCCAGCAGTGGAAGGTCGGCAACCTACGAGCAGTACTTC. The chain employs TRBV2 and TRBJ2-7; D ambiguous. Germline values: CDR1 SNHLY, CDR2 FYNNEI. CDR3 length equals 14 residues. Trimming left V 4 bases short and J 2 bases short, with 12 bases between. Supplemented by reference TRBV2 and TRBJ2-7, the full variable domain reads EPEVTQTPSHQVTQMGQEVILRCVPISNHLYFYWYRQILGQKVEFLVSFYNNEISEKSEIFDDQFSVERPDGSNFTLKIRSTKLEDSAMYFCASSGRSATYEQYFGPGTRLTVT.

The gene calls are TRBV7-9 and TRBJ1-1; TRBD1 aligns across 7 bases. The junction had 8 bases not matched to a gene; V was cut back by 4 bases and J by 0 bases. Germline values: CDR1 SEHNR, CDR2 FQNEAQ (reference sequence). The CDR3 has 16 amino acids. CDR3 in DNA: TGTGCCAGCAGCTATTGGACAGGCGACTTGAACACTGAAGCTTTCTTT. Encoded protein: CASSYWTGDLNTEAFF.

The chain uses TRBV3-1 and TRBJ2-3; the D is unclear. Germline lookup yields CDR1 LGHDT and CDR2 YNNKEL (reference sequence). The CDR3 has 14 amino acids. The ends were cut back, 0 bases at V and 6 bases at J, with 10 bases in the middle. Written as DNA, the CDR3 is TGTGCCAGCAGCCAAGATTCAGGTAGCGATACGCAGTATTTT. Translation: CASSQDSGSDTQYF.

This clonotype is a singleton in its sample. This sequence joins TRBV28 and TRBJ1-2; no firm D call. Per germline, CDR1 MDHEN and CDR2 SYDVKM. Trimming shortened V by 3 bases and J by 6 bases, and 8 bases separated the two germline ends. The CDR3 runs to 12 residues. The CDR3 sequence: CASSLRTDGYTF. CDR3 in DNA: TGTGCCAGCAGTTTGCGGACGGATGGCTACACCTTC.

The chain recombines TRBV6-6 with TRBJ2-1; the match to TRBD1 covers 10 bases. V dropped 0 bases and J dropped 13; count of bases not matched to a gene: 3. CDR3 size: 13 residues. CDR1 and CDR2 from the germline V gene are MNHNY and SVGAGI (reference sequence). The CDR3 is CASSYSGTGEQFF. The DNA for the CDR3 is TGTGCCAGCAGTTACTCCGGGACAGGGGAACAGTTCTTC.

This chain links TRBV10-3 with TRBJ2-3; no clear D. The germline V and J ends were trimmed by 3 bases and 2 bases, with 3 bases remaining between them. Germline CDR1 reads ENHRY; CDR2 reads SYGVKD. The CDR3 loop spans 12 amino acids. Written as DNA, the CDR3 is TGTGCCATCAGTGACTACACAGATACGCAGTATTTT. It yields the protein CAISDYTDTQYF.

The chain is built from TRBV5-1 and TRBJ2-3, with 13 bases that match TRBD2. CDR1 and CDR2 from the germline V gene are SGHRS and YFSETQ. V lost 2 bases, J lost 0 bases, and 3 bases stayed unmatched. The CDR3 is made up of 17 amino acids. CDR3 sequence: CASSLQTSGGSTDTQYF. DNA of the CDR3: TGCGCCAGCAGCTTACAGACTAGCGGGGGGAGCACAGATACGCAGTATTTT.

This clonotype was recorded once. The V call is TRBV28, the J call TRBJ2-1; D is unresolved. CDR1 and CDR2 (germline): MDHEN, SYDVKM. The CDR3 runs to 12 residues. V lost 4 bases and J lost 8, with 9 bases in between. The CDR3 is CASSSSSDEQFF. CDR3 coding DNA: TGTGCCAGCAGTTCCTCCAGCGATGAGCAGTTCTTC.

The V and J genes are TRBV11-2 and TRBJ2-5; 14 bases are a match to TRBD2. The V gene's germline CDR1 is SGHAT and CDR2 FQNNGV. This CDR3 is 15 amino acids long. V gave up 5 bases and J gave up 5 bases; unmatched junction bases: 4. CDR3 coding DNA: TGTGCCAGCAGCCGACGGACTAGCGGGAGGGAGACCCAGTACTTC. Encoded protein: CASSRRTSGRETQYF.

This clonotype was counted once. The rearrangement joins TRBV29-1 to TRBJ1-1; 12 positions match TRBD1. Germline loops: CDR1 SQVTM, CDR2 ANQGSEA. This CDR3 region has 15 residues. J was trimmed by 5 bases and V by 5 bases; bases with no gene match: 9. This CDR3 is CSVLGTGGRGTEAFF. DNA for the CDR3: TGCAGCGTTCTAGGGACAGGGGGCCGTGGGACTGAAGCTTTCTTT.

The chain uses TRBV30 and TRBJ2-5; D is perhaps TRBD2 (6 bases). From germline, CDR1 is GTSNPN and CDR2 SVGIG (reference sequence). V was pared by 1 base and J by 7 bases, with 16 bases between. The CDR3 consists of 14 residues. Here the CDR3 DNA reads TGTGCCTGGAGTGCCCGTCTAGATAGCGGGACCCAGTACTTC. Its protein product is CAWSARLDSGTQYF.